This T cell receptor beta chain was recorded in a study of T cells after yellow fever vaccination. Study summary: For low cell numbers, libraries were made with SMART-Seq v4 Ultra Low Input.

This clonotype came up a few times. Trimming stripped 1 base from V and 8 bases from J, with 17 bases between. This CDR3 has 14 residues. Germline assignment: CDR1 DFQATT and CDR2 SNEGSKA (reference sequence). TCRdb ran MiXCR on the 5' RACE reads and lists one entry per CDR3 protein. Of around 320,000 distinct CDR3 sequences listed, approximately 4% are singletons. The sequenced sample was PBMCs, obtained 15 days after the yellow fever booster vaccination. The receptor was isolated from a man younger than 35 who received the YFV17D yellow fever vaccine. This chain links TRBV20-1 with TRBJ1-2; possibly TRBD1 for D (6 bases). The CDR3 nucleotides read TGCAGTGCTAGAGGCTCGGGGGCGTTGTGGGGCTACACCTTC. It is translated as CSARGSGALWGYTF.